This T cell receptor beta chain was sequenced in a study of breast tumors, draining lymph nodes, adjacent tissues. Study observations and caveats: The data were judged consistent with most tumor T cells coming from lymph node and expanding in tumor. Tumor and nontumor repertoires were significantly more similar in luminal-like than in basal-like breast cancer.

The length of the CDR3 is 15 residues. V dropped 3 bases and J dropped 4 bases, with 15 bases sitting between them. Axillary draining lymph nodes of breast cancer patients supplied the node samples. Each CDR3 protein gets one entry after TCRdb re-called the multiplex PCR reads with MiXCR. The sample lists 140,000 to 150,000 distinct CDR3 sequences, around a third occurring once. About this clonotype itself: As yet, its antigen is unknown.

The chain carries TRBV12-3 or TRBV12-4 and TRBJ1-2; unclear D gene. The clonotype originates from a female donor with breast cancer. Some clones in this sample may be carry-over from other donors' samples. The sequenced sample consisted of axillary lymph node tissue. The CDR3 DNA sequence: TGTGCCAGCAGTTTCTTGGTGGGGAGAAGCTATGGCTACACCTTC. This codes for CASSFLVGRSYGYTF.